Presented here are 14 T cell receptor beta chains from one specimen sequenced in a study of blood T cell repertoires in COVID-19 (dated by TCRdb to the early 2020s). Libraries were constructed by the immunoSEQ multiplex PCR assay. TCRdb re-hosts the immuneACCESS table, in-frame sequences only. Its copies lack some clones; in the studies checked, an unresolved V gene accounts for under half of them, and the cause for the rest is not known. This sample comprises about 130,000 clones, 85% to 90% of them detected only once. Roughly 4% of the sample is in the top ten clones. Sample: peripheral blood. The receptors were sampled from a human donor in a cohort sampled during active COVID-19.

The chain combines TRBV2 with TRBJ2-2; 13 bases fit TRBD2. Germline CDR1 SNHLY, CDR2 FYNNEI. Unmatched junction bases numbered 8, after V lost 6 bases and J lost 1 base. CDR3 length: 18 residues. The CDR3 sequence is CASRKTSGGALNTGELFF. CDR3 bases: TGTGCCAGCAGGAAAACTAGCGGGGGGGCCCTGAACACCGGGGAGCTGTTTTTT.

The rearrangement links TRBV3-1 (or the pseudogene TRBV3-2) to TRBJ2-5, with TRBD2 matching over 7 bases. This CDR3 is 14 amino acids long. V lost 6 bases and J lost 6; bases outside the gene matches: 10. Germline CDR1 reads LGHDT; CDR2 reads YNNKEL (reference sequence). CDR3 in DNA: TGTGCCAGCAGACTCGGCGGGGGACTGCAGACCCAGTACTTC. Translating gives CASRLGGGLQTQYF.

The rearrangement uses TRBV29-1 and TRBJ2-2; 8 bases map to TRBD2. The junction had 1 base not matched to a gene; V was cut back by 3 bases and J by 1 base. CDR3 length: 14 amino acids. Germline values: CDR1 SQVTM, CDR2 ANQGSEA. CDR3 sequence reads: CSVDAGGNTGELFF. CDR3 nucleotides: TGCAGCGTTGATGCGGGGGGGAACACCGGGGAGCTGTTTTTT.

This sequence joins TRBV13 and TRBJ1-2; D gene ambiguous. Germline assignment: CDR1 PRHDT and CDR2 FYEKMQ (reference sequence). The CDR3 runs 13 residues. The V end lost 8 bases, the J end lost 4 bases, and 14 bases lay between the germline ends. CDR3 DNA: TGTGCCAGCTCTGAGACACTTACCTATGGCTACACCTTC. Protein product: CASSETLTYGYTF.

This clone was picked up one time. V gene TRBV27 combines with J gene TRBJ1-1; 11 nucleotides align to TRBD1. J gave up 7 bases and V 3 bases, and 7 bases lay outside the gene matches. The CDR3 is 15 residues long. Germline lookup yields CDR1 MNHEY and CDR2 SMNVEV (reference sequence). DNA for the CDR3: TGTGCCAGCAGTTTTTTGGACAGGGGGCTCCGTGAAGCTTTCTTT. It codes for CASSFLDRGLREAFF.

The rearrangement uses TRBV2 and TRBJ1-5; tentative D call: TRBD1 (5 bases). The CDR3 is 17 amino acids. V lost 4 bases and J 4 bases, leaving 20 bases between the germline ends. Germline V gene sequence: CDR1 SNHLY, CDR2 FYNNEI. The CDR3 loop reads CASSALIPGVVNQPQHF. CDR3 sequence (DNA): TGTGCCAGCAGTGCCCTTATTCCGGGGGTAGTGAATCAGCCCCAGCATTTT.

In its sample, this clone was seen once. V gene TRBV4-3 combines with J gene TRBJ1-1, with D possibly TRBD1 on 6 matching bases. Germline V gene lookup returns CDR1 LGHNA and CDR2 YSLEER. The V end was cut by 4 bases, the J end by 6 bases, with 12 bases between. The CDR3 covers 13 residues. CDR3 in amino acids: CASSPRGSAEAFF. The CDR3 DNA is TGCGCCAGCAGCCCTAGGGGGAGCGCTGAAGCTTTCTTT.

The rearrangement uses TRBV6-2 or TRBV6-3 and TRBJ2-1, with D maybe TRBD2 (7 bases). The CDR3 has 13 residues. V lost 0 bases and J lost 12, with 12 bases in between. The V gene's germline CDR1 is MNHEY and CDR2 SVGEGT. The CDR3 region has the DNA TGTGCCAGCAGTTACTCCGAAAGGGGGGGGCAGTTCTTC. Protein: CASSYSERGGQFF.

The rearrangement uses TRBV10-2 and TRBJ2-1; no firm D call. The V end was cut by 2 bases, the J end by 4 bases, with 6 bases between. This CDR3 spans 13 amino acids. Germline assignment: CDR1 WSHSY and CDR2 SAAADI. The CDR3 DNA reads TGCGCCAGCAGTGAGCCTAATTACAATGAGCAGTTCTTC. Translation: CASSEPNYNEQFF.

This clone has a single count. The chain uses TRBV19 and TRBJ2-7; possibly TRBD1 for D (6 bases). Trimming removed 3 bases from V and 3 bases from J, with 15 bases in between. CDR3 length equals 15 residues. Germline CDR1 is LNHDA and CDR2 is SQIVND (reference sequence). In nucleotides, the CDR3 is TGTGCCAGTAGTATGGCGACAGGTACGCTCTACGAGCAGTACTTC. This codes for CASSMATGTLYEQYF.

The chain recombines TRBV2 with TRBJ1-1; maybe TRBD1 (5 bases). Trimming shortened V by 8 bases and J by 4 bases, and 11 bases separated the two germline ends. The CDR3 consists of 12 residues. The germline CDR1 and CDR2 sequences are SNHLY and FYNNEI. CDR3 nucleotides: TGTGCCAGCGGCAGGGAGGTCACTGAAGCTTTCTTT. Protein sequence: CASGREVTEAFF.

The chain carries TRBV11-1 and TRBJ2-7, with D maybe TRBD2 (6 bases). CDR1 SGHAT and CDR2 FQDESV come from the germline V gene (reference sequence). This CDR3 is 15 amino acids long. V dropped 10 bases and J dropped 5 bases, with 24 bases sitting between them. The chain's CDR3 is CATNNRDLGNHEQYF. The CDR3 DNA follows: TGTGCCACCAATAACCGGGACTTAGGGAACCACGAGCAGTACTTC. Looking up the rest from reference TRBV11-1 and TRBJ2-7 gives the full variable domain: EAEVAQSPRYKITEKSQAVAFWCDPISGHATLYWYRQILGQGPELLVQFQDESVVDDSQLPKDRFSAERLKGVDSTLKIQPAELGDSAMYLCATNNRDLGNHEQYFGPGTRLTVT.

V is TRBV29-1 and J is TRBJ1-1; TRBD1 matches at 7 bases. Trimming cost V 6 bases and J 0 bases; bases outside gene matches: 7. There are 14 residues in the CDR3. Germline CDR1 and CDR2: SQVTM and ANQGSEA. The CDR3 nucleotides are TGCAGCGTGGTACCAGGGGGAGTGAACACTGAAGCTTTCTTT. Translating it yields CSVVPGGVNTEAFF.

The rearrangement joins TRBV4-1 to TRBJ2-1; 9 bases are a match to TRBD2. The CDR3 loop spans 17 amino acids. Trimming removed 6 bases from V and 2 bases from J; junction bases left unmatched: 11. Germline CDR1 is MGHRA and CDR2 is YSYEKL. The CDR3 reads CASRLGGIAGAYNEQFF. CDR3 nucleotides: TGCGCCAGCAGGCTAGGGGGTATAGCGGGGGCCTACAATGAGCAGTTCTTC.